This is a list of T cell receptor beta chains from one sample in a study of T cell repertoires in cytomegalovirus infection. These receptors have no known antigen. Using its own MiXCR run on the reads, TCRdb lists one record per CDR3 protein. The sample carries roughly 730,000 distinct CDR3 sequences, 30% to 40% recorded once. This sample comprised cultured PBMCs, obtained from culture after CMV antigen stimulation. These receptor sequences come from a human donor in good health (CMV status not recorded). Some clones in this sample may be carry-over from other donors' samples. Both conserved end residues are part of each CDR3. Fields, in order: CDR3 length, J gene, V gene, clone size, D gene, CDR3 DNA, CDR3 protein. The D gene is left open where the match is weak. Clone size, where shown, is once, few, many, or a class for clones that have expanded.

14,TRBJ1-5,TRBV7-9,.,.,TGTGCCAGCAGCTTAGGTCCGGATATTCAGCCCCAGCATTTT,CASSLGPDIQPQHF
16,TRBJ2-3,TRBV7-2,few,.,TGTGCCAGCAGCTTAGGTTACTCTCCCCGCACAGATACGCAGTATTTT,CASSLGYSPRTDTQYF
15,TRBJ2-7,TRBV6-6,.,.,TGTGCCAGCAGTTGGGCGGTTTCGGGGATCTACGAGCAGTACTTC,CASSWAVSGIYEQYF
16,TRBJ1-2,TRBV19,.,.,TGTGCCAGTAGCCAATCCCCCGGCCGGACGTACTATGGCTACACCTTC,CASSQSPGRTYYGYTF
15,TRBJ2-5,TRBV5-1,.,TRBD2,TGCGCCAGCAGCGGGTTGGCGGGAGTCGGTGAGACCCAGTACTTC,CASSGLAGVGETQYF
15,TRBJ1-1,TRBV5-4,.,TRBD1,TGTGCCAGCAGCCAAGGGGGCAACAGGGAAACTGAAGCTTTCTTT,CASSQGGNRETEAFF
14,TRBJ2-2,TRBV12-3/TRBV12-4,.,.,TGTGCCAGCAGTGGAGGGTCCAACACCGGGGAGCTGTTTTTT,CASSGGSNTGELFF
18,TRBJ2-1,TRBV11-2,many,TRBD2,TGTGCCAGCAGAACCTCCCCTCCCCTAGCGGGGAGAGGGTTTGAGCAGTTCTTC,CASRTSPPLAGRGFEQFF
15,TRBJ2-2,TRBV20-1,few,TRBD1,TGCAGTGCTAGGGATGGGGGACAGGGGGCCGGGGAGCTGTTTTTT,CSARDGGQGAGELFF
16,TRBJ1-4,TRBV7-9,.,.,TGTGCCAGCAGCCCCGGCTCGGGAAAAACTAATGAAAAACTGTTTTTT,CASSPGSGKTNEKLFF
14,TRBJ2-5,TRBV6-1,.,.,TGTGCCAGCAGCCCTACCGGGAAGCGAGAGACCCAGTACTTC,CASSPTGKRETQYF
14,TRBJ2-7,TRBV5-4,.,.,TGTGCCAGCAGCTGGTATAGTCTACCCTACGAGCAGTACTTC,CASSWYSLPYEQYF
18,TRBJ1-1,TRBV4-1,.,TRBD1,TGCGCCAGCAGCCAAGACCCTCCATTTGACAGGGCCCGCACTGAAGCTTTCTTT,CASSQDPPFDRARTEAFF
14,TRBJ2-1,TRBV7-2,.,TRBD2,TGTGCCAGCAGCTTAGTCTACCGGGAGGTTGAGCAGTTCTTC,CASSLVYREVEQFF
14,TRBJ1-5,TRBV6-5,.,TRBD1,TGTGCCAGCAGTCGGGGACAGGATAATCAGCCCCAGCATTTT,CASSRGQDNQPQHF
15,TRBJ2-6,TRBV29-1,once,.,TGCAGCGTTCGCGCCCGAAACTCTGGGGCCAACGTCCTGACTTTC,CSVRARNSGANVLTF
13,TRBJ1-2,TRBV7-2,.,.,TGTGCCAGCAGCGAGACGGATTTCTATGGCTACACCTTC,CASSETDFYGYTF
12,TRBJ2-1,TRBV12-3/TRBV12-4,few,TRBD2,TGTGCCAGCACAGCGGGAGAGCGTGAGCAGTTCTTC,CASTAGEREQFF
13,TRBJ1-1,TRBV7-9,few,.,TGTGCCAGCAGTCGGGACGTGGAGACTGAAGCTTTCTTT,CASSRDVETEAFF
12,TRBJ2-4,TRBV6-1,few,.,TGTGCCAGCAGTGACAGATCGAGGTCTCAGTACTTC,CASSDRSRSQYF
11,TRBJ1-2,TRBV20-1,.,.,TGCAGTCATAGGGGTTTGGGAGGCTACACCTTC,CSHRGLGGYTF
16,TRBJ2-7,TRBV19,.,TRBD2,TGTGCCAGTAGTATGGGTGTGACTAGCGGCCACTACGAGCAGTACTTC,CASSMGVTSGHYEQYF
14,TRBJ1-5,TRBV7-2,many,.,TGTGCCAGCAGCCTTGGCGTTAGCAATCAGCCCCAGCATTTT,CASSLGVSNQPQHF
13,TRBJ2-5,TRBV6-5,few,.,TGTGCCAGCAGTTCTTATGCGAAAGAGACCCAGTACTTC,CASSSYAKETQYF
10,TRBJ2-7,TRBV28,.,.,TGTGCCAGCAGGGCGGTCGAGCAGTACTTC,CASRAVEQYF
13,TRBJ2-1,TRBV20-1,.,TRBD1,TGCAGTGCTAGGCAGGGGGATTACAATGAGCAGTTCTTC,CSARQGDYNEQFF
13,TRBJ1-4,TRBV7-9,few,.,TGTGCCAGCAGCTTAGCGGTCGATGAAAAACTGTTTTTT,CASSLAVDEKLFF
14,TRBJ1-4,TRBV12-3/TRBV12-4,.,.,TGTGCCAGCAGGGAAACAACAACTAATGAAAAACTGTTTTTT,CASRETTTNEKLFF
16,TRBJ2-4,TRBV5-1,.,.,TGCGCCAGCAGCCTCTCGGGCCCTAACGCGGTAGACATTCAGTACTTC,CASSLSGPNAVDIQYF
13,TRBJ1-1,TRBV6-6,few,.,TGTGCCAGCAGAAGGAGGGAGAACACTGAAGCTTTCTTT,CASRRRENTEAFF
14,TRBJ1-1,TRBV2,.,.,TGTGCCAGCAGCCTGGATGGGGGAGGCCCTGAAGCTTTCTTT,CASSLDGGGPEAFF
14,TRBJ1-1,TRBV7-9,few,TRBD1,TGTGCCAGCAGCTCGTATGGACAGGCCGGCGGAGCTTTCTTT,CASSSYGQAGGAFF
15,TRBJ1-1,TRBV12-3/TRBV12-4,.,TRBD1,TGTGCCAGCAGTAAGGGACAGGGGTCGGACACTGAAGCTTTCTTT,CASSKGQGSDTEAFF
14,TRBJ1-4,TRBV12-3/TRBV12-4,.,.,TGTGCCAGCACCGCGGGACATCGTATTGAAAAACTGTTTTTT,CASTAGHRIEKLFF
15,TRBJ2-5,TRBV5-1,.,TRBD1,TGCGCCAGCAGCTTGACCGGGACAGGCGAAGAGACCCAGTACTTC,CASSLTGTGEETQYF
18,TRBJ2-7,TRBV7-9,.,.,TGTGCCAGCAGCCCCTCCTCCTCCGGGACATTCTCTTCCTACGAGCAGTACTTC,CASSPSSSGTFSSYEQYF
15,TRBJ2-7,TRBV20-1,.,.,TGCAGTGCTAGCGGTCATAAGACTACCCGTTACGAGCAGTACTTC,CSASGHKTTRYEQYF
15,TRBJ1-5,TRBV19,.,TRBD1,TGTGCCAGTAGATACATTCAGGGGGCCGAACAGCCCCAGCATTTT,CASRYIQGAEQPQHF
12,TRBJ1-2,TRBV12-3/TRBV12-4,few,.,TGTGCCAGCAGTGTCCAGGGAGGTGGCTACACCTTC,CASSVQGGGYTF
15,TRBJ1-1,TRBV7-9,.,.,TGTGCCAGCAGCACCCGGACGGTCATGAACACTGAAGCTTTCTTT,CASSTRTVMNTEAFF
14,TRBJ1-1,TRBV19,few,TRBD1,TGTGCCAGTACCCAGGGGGGCCGTGACACTGAAGCTTTCTTT,CASTQGGRDTEAFF
14,TRBJ1-2,TRBV12-3/TRBV12-4,few,.,TGTGCCAGCAGTAGGTCTATCCCGAACTATGGCTACACCTTC,CASSRSIPNYGYTF
15,TRBJ1-2,TRBV10-3,few,.,TGTGCCATCAGCCTTCGTGGGGACCGGTCGGATGGCTACACCTTC,CAISLRGDRSDGYTF
14,TRBJ2-7,TRBV12-3/TRBV12-4,.,TRBD1,TGTGCCAGCAGTTCTGGGACAGGGTATCACGAGCAGTACTTC,CASSSGTGYHEQYF
15,TRBJ2-5,TRBV4-2,.,.,TGTGCCAGCAGCCAAGATAGTCGGGGGCAGGAGACCCAGTACTTC,CASSQDSRGQETQYF
12,TRBJ1-5,TRBV12-3/TRBV12-4,many,.,TGTGCCAGCAGTCCAGGTAAATCGCCCCAGCATTTT,CASSPGKSPQHF
16,TRBJ1-1,TRBV2,few,.,TGTGCCAGCAGGAAGACCCAAAAGAGGGGGAACACTGAAGCTTTCTTT,CASRKTQKRGNTEAFF
16,TRBJ2-1,TRBV7-8,many,TRBD2,TGTGCCAGCAGCTGGTTAGCGGGAGGCGGGTACAATGAGCAGTTCTTC,CASSWLAGGGYNEQFF
15,TRBJ1-6,TRBV7-9,few,.,TGTGCCAGCAGCCTCCTCCGGGGGGGCGGTTCACCCCTCCACTTT,CASSLLRGGGSPLHF